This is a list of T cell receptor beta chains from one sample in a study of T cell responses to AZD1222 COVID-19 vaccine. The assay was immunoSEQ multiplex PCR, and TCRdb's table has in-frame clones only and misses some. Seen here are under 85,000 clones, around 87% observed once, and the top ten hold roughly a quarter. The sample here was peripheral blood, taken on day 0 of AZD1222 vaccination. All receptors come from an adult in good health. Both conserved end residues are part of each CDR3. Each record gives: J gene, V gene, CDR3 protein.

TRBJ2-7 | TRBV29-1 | CSVVEDQQYF
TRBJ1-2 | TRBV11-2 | CASSYTGTGYGYTF
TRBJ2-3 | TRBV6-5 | CASKLGLTDTQYF
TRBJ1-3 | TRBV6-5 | CASSRGRGLGNTIYF
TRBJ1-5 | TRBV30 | CAWSVARGGAGPQHF
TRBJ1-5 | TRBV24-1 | CATGGGNQPQHF
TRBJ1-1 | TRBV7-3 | CASSLSPGGTEAFF
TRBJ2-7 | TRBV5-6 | CASSPGTVYEQYF
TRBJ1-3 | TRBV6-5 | CASRQGVGNTIYF
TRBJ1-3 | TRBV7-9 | CASSLVALTGNTIYF
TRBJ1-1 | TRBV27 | CASSEGTEAFF
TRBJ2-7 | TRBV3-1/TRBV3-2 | CASSRDRHSYEQYF
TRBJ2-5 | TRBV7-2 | CASSLRGGGQGGETQYF
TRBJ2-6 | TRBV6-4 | CASSDSGQGASGANVLTF
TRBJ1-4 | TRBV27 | CASASTGRGKLFF
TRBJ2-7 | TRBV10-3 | CAILTGTDEQYF
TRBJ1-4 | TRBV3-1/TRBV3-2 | CASSPGLAEKLFF
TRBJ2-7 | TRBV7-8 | CASSSGTGYPYEQYF
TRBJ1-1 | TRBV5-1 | CASSPWIKATFENTEAFF
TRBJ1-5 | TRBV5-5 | CASSLGDLYQPQHF
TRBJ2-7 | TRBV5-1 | CASSSQTGSTYEQYF
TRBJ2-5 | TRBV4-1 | CASSQAGGETQYF
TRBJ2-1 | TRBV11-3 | CASSLGSAWENEQFF
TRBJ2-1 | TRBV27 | CASSLAGYNEQFF
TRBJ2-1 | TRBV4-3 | CASSPHIQGPYNEQFF
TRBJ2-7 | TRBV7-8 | CASSPRYPYEQYF
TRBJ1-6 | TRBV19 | CASRDRGLNSPLHF
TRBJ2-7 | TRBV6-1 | CASSDVGTASYEQYF
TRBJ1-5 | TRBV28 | CASSPGQGDQPQHF
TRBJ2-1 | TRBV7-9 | CASSYNEQFF
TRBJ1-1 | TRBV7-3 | CASSLQVNTEAFF
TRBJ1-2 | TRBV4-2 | CASSPSQGEGYTF
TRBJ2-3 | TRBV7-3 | CASSLGSGSADTQYF
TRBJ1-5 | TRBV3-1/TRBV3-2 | CASSLQSVSGQPQHF
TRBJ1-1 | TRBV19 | CASSIWGRFMNTEAFF
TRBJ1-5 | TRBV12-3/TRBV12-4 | CASSFSGGQPQHF
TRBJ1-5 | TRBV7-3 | CASNTMSQHF
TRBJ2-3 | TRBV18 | CASTSLAGGTSTDTQYF
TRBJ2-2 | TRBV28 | CASSLALGVGELFF
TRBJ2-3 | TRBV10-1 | CASYPSGTSGPDTQYF
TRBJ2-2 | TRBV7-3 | CASSVMGQGSGELFF
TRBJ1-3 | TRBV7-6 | CASSLVLQGSGNTIYF
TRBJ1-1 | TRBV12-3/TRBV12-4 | CASSLGPNTEAFF
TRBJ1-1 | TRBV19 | CASSIVPIDTEAFF
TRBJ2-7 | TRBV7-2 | CASTGISYEQYF
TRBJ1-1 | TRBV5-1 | CASTDSLNTEAFF
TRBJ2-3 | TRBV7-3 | CASSLGLPSTDTQYF
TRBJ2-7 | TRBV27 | CASSFSGTLYEQYF
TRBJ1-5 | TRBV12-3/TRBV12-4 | CASSQGEHQPQHF
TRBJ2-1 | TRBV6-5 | CASTLPSGYNEQFF
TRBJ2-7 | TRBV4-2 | CASSQEGGPYEQYF
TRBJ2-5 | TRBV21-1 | CASSKSGSSLPGGRETQYF
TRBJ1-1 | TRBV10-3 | CAITRQGGDTEAFF
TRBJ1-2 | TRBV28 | CASSFGGGYGYTF
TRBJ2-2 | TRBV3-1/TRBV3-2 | CATTQGTGELFF